Following are 4 T cell receptor beta chains from one sample sequenced in a study of cytomegalovirus exposure and HLA in healthy donors. Assay: immunoSEQ multiplex PCR; the TCRdb copy retains only in-frame clones and omits some. The sample has 200,000 to 250,000 clones, about nine tenths seen once. Sequenced material: PBMCs. The receptors originated from a woman under 30 in good health and CMV-seropositive.

The V gene is TRBV2, the J gene TRBJ2-1; D gene uncertain. V was pared by 3 bases and J by 3 bases, with 3 bases between. CDR1 and CDR2 from the germline V gene are SNHLY and FYNNEI. The CDR3 runs to 12 residues. The CDR3 loop reads CASSEYYNEQFF. CDR3 nucleotide sequence: TGTGCCAGCAGTGAGTACTACAATGAGCAGTTCTTC.

The CDR3 coding sequence is TGTGCCAGTAGTCCAGGGACAGGTCGCGAGCAGTACTTC. Its translation is CASSPGTGREQYF. This chain joins TRBV19 and TRBJ2-7, with 8 bases matching TRBD1. V lost 5 bases and J lost 6; bases outside the gene matches: 6. CDR3 length: 13 amino acids. Per germline, CDR1 LNHDA and CDR2 SQIVND (reference sequence).

The chain joins TRBV25-1 to TRBJ1-1, with a tentative D call TRBD1 (6 bases). Germline CDR1 and CDR2: MGHDK and SYGVNS. The CDR3 is made up of 14 amino acids. The germline V and J ends were trimmed by 4 bases and 5 bases, with 14 bases remaining between them. CDR3 region: CASSALGGRTEAFF. The CDR3 DNA reads as TGTGCCAGCAGTGCTTTAGGGGGTAGGACTGAAGCTTTCTTT. Drawing the rest from reference TRBV25-1 and TRBJ1-1, the complete variable domain is EADIYQTPRYLVIGTGKKITLECSQTMGHDKMYWYQQDPGMELHLIHYSYGVNSTEKGDLSSESTVSRIRTEHFPLTLESARPSHTSQYLCASSALGGRTEAFFGQGTRLTVV.

The genes are TRBV7-9 and TRBJ2-3, with unresolved D. Deletions cut 5 bases from V and 0 bases from J, with 18 bases between. The CDR3 length is 17 residues. In germline, CDR1 is SEHNR, CDR2 FQNEAQ (reference sequence). CDR3 nucleotides: TGTGCCAGCAGCCCCCCTAGAAGCAGCTTTAGCACAGATACGCAGTATTTT. Translated, it gives CASSPPRSSFSTDTQYF. Full variable domain (outside the CDR3, taken from reference TRBV7-9 and TRBJ2-3): DTGVSQNPRHKITKRGQNVTFRCDPISEHNRLYWYRQTLGQGPEFLTYFQNEAQLEKSRLLSDRFSAERPKGSFSTLEIQRTEQGDSAMYLCASSPPRSSFSTDTQYFGPGTRLTVL.